This T cell receptor beta chain was identified during a study of blood T cell repertoires in COVID-19. Trimming removed 2 bases at V and 19 bases at J, with 30 bases between. Per the germline V gene, CDR1 is MNHEY and CDR2 is SMNVEV (reference sequence). The CDR3 loop spans 17 amino acids. Method: immunoSEQ multiplex PCR; TCRdb's copy keeps in-frame clones and lacks some. Among some 150,000 clones, 89% were seen once, and the ten largest hold roughly 0.77%. This receptor was taken from a woman in her late teens or twenties who had recovered from COVID-19. The J gene is TRBJ1-6, the V gene TRBV27, with TRBD1 as a possible D gene (5 bases). The sequencing input was PBMCs or T cells enriched from blood (not recorded which). The CDR3 sequence is CASSLHPPGREGSPSHF. For the CDR3, the DNA is TGTGCCAGCAGTTTACATCCTCCGGGCAGGGAAGGGTCACCCTCACACTTT.